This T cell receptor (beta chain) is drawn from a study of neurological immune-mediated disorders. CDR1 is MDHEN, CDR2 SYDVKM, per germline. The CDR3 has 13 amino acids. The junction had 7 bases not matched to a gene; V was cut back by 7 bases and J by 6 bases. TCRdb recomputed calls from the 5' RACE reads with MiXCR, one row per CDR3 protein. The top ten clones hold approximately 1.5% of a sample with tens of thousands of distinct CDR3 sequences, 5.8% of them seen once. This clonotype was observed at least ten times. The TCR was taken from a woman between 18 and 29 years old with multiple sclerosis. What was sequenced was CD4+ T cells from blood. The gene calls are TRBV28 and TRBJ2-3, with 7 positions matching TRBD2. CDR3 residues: CASTPPGGDTQYF. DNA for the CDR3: TGTGCCAGCACCCCCCCCGGGGGGGATACGCAGTATTTT.